The present entry profiles one T cell receptor beta chain with its context. The data are from a study of blood T cell repertoires in COVID-19. On the study more broadly: Italy, Spain and the United States were the sources of the convalescent and acute COVID-19 samples. Sources were T cells, B-cell-depleted T cells, or PBMCs; the material itself was cDNA or gDNA.

This CDR3 comprises 15 residues. In germline, CDR1 is MDHEN, CDR2 SYDVKM. V lost 4 bases to trimming and J lost 4 bases, with 14 bases between them. Everyone who took part was roughly 18 to 100 years old, and they came from 20 to 25 US areas. Original processing notes: Scientists estimated how many nucleated cells there were by amplifying reference gene primers. TCRdb keeps only in-frame clones here, not all; method: immunoSEQ multiplex PCR. V and J calls plus clone size are reproduced from that table; the DNA served to infer D and trimming. This table holds over 130,000 clones, roughly 85% found once.

The sequence was obtained from a woman in her forties or fifties who had recovered from COVID-19. V is TRBV28 and J is TRBJ1-5; no reliable D call. Input material: PBMCs or T cells enriched from blood (not recorded which). The CDR3 spells CASSYDHSRNQPQHF. The CDR3 DNA reads TGTGCCAGCAGTTACGACCACTCTAGGAATCAGCCCCAGCATTTT.